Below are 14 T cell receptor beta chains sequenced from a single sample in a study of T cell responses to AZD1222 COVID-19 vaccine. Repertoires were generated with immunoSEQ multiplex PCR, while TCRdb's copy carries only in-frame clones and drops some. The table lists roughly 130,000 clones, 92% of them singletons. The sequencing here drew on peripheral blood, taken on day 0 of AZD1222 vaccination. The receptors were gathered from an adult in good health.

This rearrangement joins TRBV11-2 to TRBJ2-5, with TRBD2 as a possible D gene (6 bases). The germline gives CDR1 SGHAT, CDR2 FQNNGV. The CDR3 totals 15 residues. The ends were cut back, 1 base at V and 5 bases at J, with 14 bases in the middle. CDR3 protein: CASSLGWGVSETQYF. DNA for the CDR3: TGTGCCAGCAGCTTAGGTTGGGGGGTTTCGGAGACCCAGTACTTC.

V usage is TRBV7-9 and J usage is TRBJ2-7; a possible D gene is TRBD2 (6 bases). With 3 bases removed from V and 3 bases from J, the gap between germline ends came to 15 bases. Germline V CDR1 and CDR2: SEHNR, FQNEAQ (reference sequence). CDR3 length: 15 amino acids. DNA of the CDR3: TGTGCCAGCAGCTTTGCGGGACGGTATGGCTACGAGCAGTACTTC. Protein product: CASSFAGRYGYEQYF.

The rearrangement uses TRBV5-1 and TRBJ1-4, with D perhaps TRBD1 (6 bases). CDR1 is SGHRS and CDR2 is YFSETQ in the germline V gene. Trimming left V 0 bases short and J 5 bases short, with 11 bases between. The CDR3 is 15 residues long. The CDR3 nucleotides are TGCGCCAGCAGCTTGGGGTTGAGGGGGAATGAAAAACTGTTTTTT. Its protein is CASSLGLRGNEKLFF.

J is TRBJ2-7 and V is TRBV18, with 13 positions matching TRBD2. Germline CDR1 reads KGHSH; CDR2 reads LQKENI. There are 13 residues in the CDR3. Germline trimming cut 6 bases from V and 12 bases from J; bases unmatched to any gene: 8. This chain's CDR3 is CASSSSTSGRRYV. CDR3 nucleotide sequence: TGTGCCAGCTCTTCTTCGACTAGCGGGAGGAGGTACGTC.

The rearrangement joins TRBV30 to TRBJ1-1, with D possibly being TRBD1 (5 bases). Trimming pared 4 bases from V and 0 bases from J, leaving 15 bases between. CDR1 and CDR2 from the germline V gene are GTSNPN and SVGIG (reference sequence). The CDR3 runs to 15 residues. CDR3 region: CAWTRVDRVNTEAFF. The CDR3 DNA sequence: TGTGCCTGGACCAGGGTTGATAGGGTGAACACTGAAGCTTTCTTT.

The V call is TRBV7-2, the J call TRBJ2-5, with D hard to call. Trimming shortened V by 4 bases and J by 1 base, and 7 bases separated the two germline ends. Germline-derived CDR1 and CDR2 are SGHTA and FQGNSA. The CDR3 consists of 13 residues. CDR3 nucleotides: TGTGCCAGCAGCTCTGACATCCAAGAGACCCAGTACTTC. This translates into CASSSDIQETQYF. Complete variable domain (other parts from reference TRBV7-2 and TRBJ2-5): GAGVSQSPSNKVTEKGKDVELRCDPISGHTALYWYRQSLGQGLEFLIYFQGNSAPDKSGLPSDRFSAERTGGSVSTLTIQRTQQEDSAVYLCASSSDIQETQYFGPGTRLLVL.

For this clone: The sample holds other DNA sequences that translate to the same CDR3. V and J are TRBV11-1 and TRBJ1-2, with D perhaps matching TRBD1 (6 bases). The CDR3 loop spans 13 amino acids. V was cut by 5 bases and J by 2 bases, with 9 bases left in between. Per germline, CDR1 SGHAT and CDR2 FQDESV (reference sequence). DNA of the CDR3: TGTGCCAGCAGCCCGACAGGAAACTATGGCTACACCTTC. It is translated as CASSPTGNYGYTF.

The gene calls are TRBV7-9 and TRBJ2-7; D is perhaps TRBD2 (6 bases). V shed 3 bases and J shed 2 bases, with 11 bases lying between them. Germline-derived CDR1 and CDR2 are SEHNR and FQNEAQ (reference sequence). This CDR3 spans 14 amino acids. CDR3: CASSLGLRPYEQYV. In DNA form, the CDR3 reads TGTGCCAGCAGCTTGGGACTCAGACCCTACGAGCAGTACGTC.

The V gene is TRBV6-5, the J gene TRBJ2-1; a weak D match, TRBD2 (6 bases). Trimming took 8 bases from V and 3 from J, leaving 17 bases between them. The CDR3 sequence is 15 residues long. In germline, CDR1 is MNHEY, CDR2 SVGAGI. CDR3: CASSVGGGDYNEQFF. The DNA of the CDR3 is TGTGCCAGCTCCGTCGGGGGAGGCGACTACAATGAGCAGTTCTTC.

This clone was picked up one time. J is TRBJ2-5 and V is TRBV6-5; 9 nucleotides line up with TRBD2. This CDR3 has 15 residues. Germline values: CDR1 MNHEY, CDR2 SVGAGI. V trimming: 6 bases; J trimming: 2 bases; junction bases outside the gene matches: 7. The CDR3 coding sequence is TGTGCCAGCAGGAGGGCTAGCGGGGCTCAAGAGACCCAGTACTTC. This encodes CASRRASGAQETQYF.

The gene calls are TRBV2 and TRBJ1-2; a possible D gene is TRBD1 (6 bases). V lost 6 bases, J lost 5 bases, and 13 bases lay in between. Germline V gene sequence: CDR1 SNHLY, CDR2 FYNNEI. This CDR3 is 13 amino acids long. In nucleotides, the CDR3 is TGTGCCAGCAGCCCAGGGGAGGGATATGGCTACACCTTC. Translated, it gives CASSPGEGYGYTF.

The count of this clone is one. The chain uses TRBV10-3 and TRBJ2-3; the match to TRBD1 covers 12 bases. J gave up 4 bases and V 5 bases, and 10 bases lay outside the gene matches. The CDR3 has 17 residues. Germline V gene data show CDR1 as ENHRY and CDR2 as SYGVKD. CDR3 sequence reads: CAISLQGGTGGPDTQYF. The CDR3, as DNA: TGTGCCATCAGTCTCCAAGGAGGGACAGGGGGCCCAGATACGCAGTATTTT.

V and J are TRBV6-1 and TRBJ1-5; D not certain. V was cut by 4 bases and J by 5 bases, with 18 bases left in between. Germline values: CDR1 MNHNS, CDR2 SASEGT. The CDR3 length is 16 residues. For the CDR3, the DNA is TGTGCCAGCAGTGCGAAATTGGGGATTAGGGATCAGCCCCAGCATTTT. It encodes CASSAKLGIRDQPQHF.

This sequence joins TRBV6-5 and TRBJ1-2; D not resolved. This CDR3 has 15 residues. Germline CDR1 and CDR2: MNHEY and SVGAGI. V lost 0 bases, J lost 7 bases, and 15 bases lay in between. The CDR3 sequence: CASSYSGLSASGYTF. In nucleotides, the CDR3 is TGTGCCAGCAGTTACTCCGGACTTTCTGCATCTGGCTACACCTTC.